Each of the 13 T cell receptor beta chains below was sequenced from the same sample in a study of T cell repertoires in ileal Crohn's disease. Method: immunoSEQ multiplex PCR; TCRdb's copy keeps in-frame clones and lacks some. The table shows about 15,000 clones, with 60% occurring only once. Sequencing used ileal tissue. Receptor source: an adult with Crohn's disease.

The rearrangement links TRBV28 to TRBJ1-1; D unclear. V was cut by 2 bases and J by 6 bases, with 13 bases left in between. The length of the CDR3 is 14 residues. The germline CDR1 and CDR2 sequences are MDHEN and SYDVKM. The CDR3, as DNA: TGTGCCAGCAGTTTAGCCACTAGGGCCGCTGAAGCTTTCTTT. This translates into CASSLATRAAEAFF.

This CDR3 is CASEANRIYTF. DNA of the CDR3: TGCGCCAGCGAGGCGAACCGCATTTACACCTTC. This chain joins TRBV5-1 and TRBJ1-2, with no clear D. Germline V lookup: CDR1 SGHRS, CDR2 YFSETQ. The CDR3 consists of 11 residues. With 7 bases removed from V and 11 bases from J, the gap between germline ends came to 15 bases.

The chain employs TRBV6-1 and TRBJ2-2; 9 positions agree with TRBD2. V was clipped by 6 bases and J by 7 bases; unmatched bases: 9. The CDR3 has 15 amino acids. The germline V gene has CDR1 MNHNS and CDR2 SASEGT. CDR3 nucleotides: TGTGCCAGCAGGATCACTAGCGGGTCCGGCGGGGAGCTGTTTTTT. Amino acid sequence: CASRITSGSGGELFF.

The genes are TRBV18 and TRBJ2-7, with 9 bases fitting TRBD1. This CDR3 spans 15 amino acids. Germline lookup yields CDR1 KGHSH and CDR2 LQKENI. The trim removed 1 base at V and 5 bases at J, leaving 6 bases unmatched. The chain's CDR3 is CASSPLGTGMDEQYF. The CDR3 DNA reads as TGTGCCAGCTCACCACTCGGGACAGGGATGGACGAGCAGTACTTC.

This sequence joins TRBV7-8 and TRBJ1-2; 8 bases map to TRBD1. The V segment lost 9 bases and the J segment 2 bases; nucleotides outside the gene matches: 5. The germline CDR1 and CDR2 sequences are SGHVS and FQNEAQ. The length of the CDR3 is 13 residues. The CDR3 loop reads CASKQGENYGYTF. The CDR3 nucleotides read TGTGCCAGTAAACAGGGGGAAAACTATGGCTACACCTTC.

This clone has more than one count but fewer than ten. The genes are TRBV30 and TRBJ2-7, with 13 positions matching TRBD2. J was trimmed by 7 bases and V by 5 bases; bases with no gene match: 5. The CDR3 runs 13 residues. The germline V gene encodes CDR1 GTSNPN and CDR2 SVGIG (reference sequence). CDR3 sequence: CAWGTSGIGEQYF. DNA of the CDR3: TGTGCCTGGGGGACTAGCGGGATCGGGGAGCAGTACTTC.

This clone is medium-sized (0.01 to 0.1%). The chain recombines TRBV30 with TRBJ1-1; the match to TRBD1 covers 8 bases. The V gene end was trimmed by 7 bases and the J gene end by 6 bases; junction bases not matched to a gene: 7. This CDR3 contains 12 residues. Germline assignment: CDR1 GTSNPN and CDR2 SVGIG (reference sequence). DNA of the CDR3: TGTGCCTTTGGACAGGGCTTCGCTGAAGCTTTCTTT. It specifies CAFGQGFAEAFF.

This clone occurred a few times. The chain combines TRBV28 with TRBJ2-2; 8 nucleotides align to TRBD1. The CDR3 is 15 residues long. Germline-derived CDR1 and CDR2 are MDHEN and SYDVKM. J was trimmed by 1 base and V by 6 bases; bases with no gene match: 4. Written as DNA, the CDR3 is TGTGCCAGCAGGCTAGGACAGGGGAACACCGGGGAGCTGTTTTTT. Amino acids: CASRLGQGNTGELFF.

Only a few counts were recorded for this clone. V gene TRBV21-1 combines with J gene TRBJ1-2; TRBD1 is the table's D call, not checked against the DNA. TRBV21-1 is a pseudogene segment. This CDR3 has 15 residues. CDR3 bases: TGTGCCAGCAGCAACCGGGACAGGAGATCCTGTGGCTACACCTTC. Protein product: CASSNRDRRSCGYTF.

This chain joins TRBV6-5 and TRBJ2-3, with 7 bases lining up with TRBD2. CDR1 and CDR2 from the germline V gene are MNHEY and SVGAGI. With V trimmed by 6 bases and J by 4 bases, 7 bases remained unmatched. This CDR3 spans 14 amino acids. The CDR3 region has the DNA TGTGCCAGCAGCCTCCGGGACTACTCAGATACGCAGTATTTT. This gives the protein CASSLRDYSDTQYF.

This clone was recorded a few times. The CDR3 DNA reads as TGTGCCAGCAGCGAGGGGGACAGTCCTAACATTCAGTACTTC. Its translation is CASSEGDSPNIQYF. The rearrangement links TRBV9 to TRBJ2-4, with TRBD1 identical over 7 bases. Trimming at V came to 3 bases and at J to 7 bases, leaving 7 bases not matched to a gene. This CDR3 contains 14 residues. The germline V gene encodes CDR1 SGDLS and CDR2 YYNGEE.

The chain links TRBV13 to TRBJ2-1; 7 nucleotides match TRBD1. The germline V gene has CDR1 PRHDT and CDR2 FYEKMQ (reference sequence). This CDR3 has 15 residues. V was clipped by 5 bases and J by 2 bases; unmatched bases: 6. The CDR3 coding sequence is TGTGCCAGCAGCCTCGGGACAGCCACCTACAATGAGCAGTTCTTC. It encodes CASSLGTATYNEQFF.

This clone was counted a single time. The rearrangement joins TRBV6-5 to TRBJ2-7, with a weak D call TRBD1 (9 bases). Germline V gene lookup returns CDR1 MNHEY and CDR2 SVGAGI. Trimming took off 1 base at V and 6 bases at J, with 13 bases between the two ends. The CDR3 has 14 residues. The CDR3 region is CASSYLAGQGEQYF. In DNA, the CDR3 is TGTGCCAGCAGTTACTTAGCGGGACAGGGCGAGCAGTACTTC.